This entry is about one T cell receptor beta chain. This specimen comes from a study of blood T cell repertoires in COVID-19. Sequencing used immunoSEQ multiplex PCR; TCRdb keeps in-frame clones, though not all of them. The sample has 190,000 or so clones, about 81% seen once; the top ten hold about 11%. There are 13 residues in the CDR3. The germline V gene has CDR1 MNHEY and CDR2 SVGEGT. V lost 5 bases, J lost 7 bases, and 5 bases stayed unmatched. This receptor was obtained from a woman of 80 years or more with COVID-19, enrolled during active disease. V usage is TRBV6-2 or TRBV6-3 and J usage is TRBJ2-3, with 8 positions matching TRBD2. Specimen: peripheral blood. CDR3 residues: CASSQGLVNTQYF. In nucleotides, the CDR3 is TGTGCCAGCAGTCAGGGACTAGTCAATACGCAGTATTTT.